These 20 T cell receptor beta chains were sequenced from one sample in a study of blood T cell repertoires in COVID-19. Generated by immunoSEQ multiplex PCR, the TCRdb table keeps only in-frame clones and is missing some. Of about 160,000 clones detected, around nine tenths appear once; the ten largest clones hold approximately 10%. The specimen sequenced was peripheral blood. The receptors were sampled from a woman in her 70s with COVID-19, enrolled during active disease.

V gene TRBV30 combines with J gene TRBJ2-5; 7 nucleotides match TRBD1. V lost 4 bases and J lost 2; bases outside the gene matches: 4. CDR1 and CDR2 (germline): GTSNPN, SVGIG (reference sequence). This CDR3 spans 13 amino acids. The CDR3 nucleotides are TGTGCCTGGACCGGACAGGCACAAGAGACCCAGTACTTC. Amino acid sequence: CAWTGQAQETQYF.

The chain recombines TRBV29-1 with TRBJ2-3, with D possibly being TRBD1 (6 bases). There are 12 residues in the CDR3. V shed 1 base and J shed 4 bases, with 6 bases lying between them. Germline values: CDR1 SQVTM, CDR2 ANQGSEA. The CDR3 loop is CSVEGTADTQYF. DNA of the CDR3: TGCAGCGTTGAAGGGACAGCAGATACGCAGTATTTT.

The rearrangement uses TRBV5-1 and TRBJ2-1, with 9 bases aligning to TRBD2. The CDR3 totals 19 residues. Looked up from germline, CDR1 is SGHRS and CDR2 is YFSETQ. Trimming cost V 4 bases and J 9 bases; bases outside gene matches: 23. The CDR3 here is CASSEGIYKLAGRVLEQFF. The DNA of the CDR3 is TGCGCCAGCAGCGAGGGGATATACAAACTAGCGGGTCGTGTCCTTGAGCAGTTCTTC.

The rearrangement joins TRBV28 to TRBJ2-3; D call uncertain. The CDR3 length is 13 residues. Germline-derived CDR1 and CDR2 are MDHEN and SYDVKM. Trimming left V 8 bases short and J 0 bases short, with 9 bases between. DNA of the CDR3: TGTGCCAGCGCGCAACCTAGCACAGATACGCAGTATTTT. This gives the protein CASAQPSTDTQYF.

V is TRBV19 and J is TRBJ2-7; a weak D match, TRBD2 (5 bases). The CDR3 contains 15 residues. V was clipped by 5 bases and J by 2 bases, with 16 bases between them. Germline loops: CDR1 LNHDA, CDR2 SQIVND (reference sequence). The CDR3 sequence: CASSRMGSPTYEQYF. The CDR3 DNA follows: TGTGCCAGTAGTCGAATGGGGAGTCCAACCTACGAGCAGTACTTC. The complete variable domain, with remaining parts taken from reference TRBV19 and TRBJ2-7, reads DGGITQSPKYLFRKEGQNVTLSCEQNLNHDAMYWYRQDPGQGLRLIYYSQIVNDFQKGDIAEGYSVSREKKESFPLTVTSAQKNPTAFYLCASSRMGSPTYEQYFGPGTRLTVT.

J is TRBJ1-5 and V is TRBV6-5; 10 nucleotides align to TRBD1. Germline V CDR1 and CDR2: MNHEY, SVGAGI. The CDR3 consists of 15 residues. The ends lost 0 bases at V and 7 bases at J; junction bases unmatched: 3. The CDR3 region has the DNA TGTGCCAGCAGTTACTCGACAGGGGGCGGGCAGCCCCAGCATTTT. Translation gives CASSYSTGGGQPQHF.

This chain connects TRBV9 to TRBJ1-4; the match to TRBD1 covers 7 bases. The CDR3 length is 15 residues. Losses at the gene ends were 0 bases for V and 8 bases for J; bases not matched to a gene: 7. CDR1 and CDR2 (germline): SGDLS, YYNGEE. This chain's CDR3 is CASSVGGGVYEKLFF. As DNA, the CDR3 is TGTGCCAGCAGCGTAGGAGGGGGCGTATACGAAAAACTGTTTTTT.

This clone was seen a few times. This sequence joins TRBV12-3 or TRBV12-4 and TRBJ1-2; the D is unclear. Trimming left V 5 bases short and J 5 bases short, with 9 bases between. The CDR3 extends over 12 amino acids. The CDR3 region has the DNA TGTGCCAGCAGTCTAAGTAGTTATGGCTACACCTTC. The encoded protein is CASSLSSYGYTF.

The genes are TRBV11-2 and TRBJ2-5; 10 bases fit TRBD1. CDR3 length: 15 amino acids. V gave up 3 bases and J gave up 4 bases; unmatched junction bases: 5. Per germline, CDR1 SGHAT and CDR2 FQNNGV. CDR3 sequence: CASSFGTGVAETQYF. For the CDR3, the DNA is TGTGCCAGCAGCTTCGGGACAGGGGTTGCAGAGACCCAGTACTTC.

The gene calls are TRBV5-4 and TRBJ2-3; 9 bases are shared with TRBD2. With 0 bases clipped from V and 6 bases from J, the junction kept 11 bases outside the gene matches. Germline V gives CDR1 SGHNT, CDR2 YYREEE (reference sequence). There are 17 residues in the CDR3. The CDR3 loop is CASSLAAAGGRLDTQYF. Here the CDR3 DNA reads TGTGCCAGCAGCTTGGCGGCGGCGGGGGGGCGGTTGGATACGCAGTATTTT.

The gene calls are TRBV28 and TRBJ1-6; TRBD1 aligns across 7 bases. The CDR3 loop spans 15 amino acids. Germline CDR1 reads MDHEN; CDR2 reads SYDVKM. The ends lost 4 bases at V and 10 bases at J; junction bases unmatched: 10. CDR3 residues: CASSSPGTVDSPLHF. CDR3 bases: TGTGCCAGCAGTTCGCCCGGGACAGTCGACTCACCCCTCCACTTT.

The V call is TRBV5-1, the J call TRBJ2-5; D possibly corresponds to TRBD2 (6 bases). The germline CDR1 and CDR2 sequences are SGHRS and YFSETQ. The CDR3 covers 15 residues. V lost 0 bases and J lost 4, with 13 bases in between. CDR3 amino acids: CASSLDGQGGETQYF. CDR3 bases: TGCGCCAGCAGCTTGGACGGTCAGGGAGGAGAGACCCAGTACTTC.

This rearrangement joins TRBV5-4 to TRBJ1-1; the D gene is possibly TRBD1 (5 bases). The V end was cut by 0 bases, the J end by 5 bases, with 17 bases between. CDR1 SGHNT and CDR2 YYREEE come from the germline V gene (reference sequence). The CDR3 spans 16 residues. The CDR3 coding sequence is TGTGCCAGCAGCTTGGATAGGGGAAACTCGCGGACTGAAGCTTTCTTT. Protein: CASSLDRGNSRTEAFF.

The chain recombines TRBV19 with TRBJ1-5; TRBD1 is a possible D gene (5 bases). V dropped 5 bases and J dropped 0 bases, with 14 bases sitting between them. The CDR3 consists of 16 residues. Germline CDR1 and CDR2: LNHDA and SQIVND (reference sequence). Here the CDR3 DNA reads TGTGCCAGTAGTCCGCTGGGAGGGACTAGCAATCAGCCCCAGCATTTT. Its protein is CASSPLGGTSNQPQHF.

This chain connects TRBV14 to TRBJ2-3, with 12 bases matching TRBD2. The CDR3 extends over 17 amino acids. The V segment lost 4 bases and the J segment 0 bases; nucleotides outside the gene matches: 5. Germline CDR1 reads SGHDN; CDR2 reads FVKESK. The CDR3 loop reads CASSLRLAGASTDTQYF. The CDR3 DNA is TGTGCCAGCAGCCTGCGACTAGCGGGGGCTAGCACAGATACGCAGTATTTT.

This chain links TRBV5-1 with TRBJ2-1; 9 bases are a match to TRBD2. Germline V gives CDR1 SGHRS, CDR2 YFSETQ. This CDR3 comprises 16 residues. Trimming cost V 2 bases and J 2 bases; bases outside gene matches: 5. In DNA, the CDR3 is TGCGCCAGCAGCTTCCCTAGCGGGACTCCCTACAATGAGCAGTTCTTC. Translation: CASSFPSGTPYNEQFF.

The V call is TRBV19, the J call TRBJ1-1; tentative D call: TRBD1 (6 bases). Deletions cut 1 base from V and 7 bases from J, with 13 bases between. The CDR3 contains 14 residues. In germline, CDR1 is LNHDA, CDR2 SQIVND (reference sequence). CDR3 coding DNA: TGTGCCAGTAGTATAGCCGCGGGGGCTGGTGAAGCTTTCTTT. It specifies CASSIAAGAGEAFF.

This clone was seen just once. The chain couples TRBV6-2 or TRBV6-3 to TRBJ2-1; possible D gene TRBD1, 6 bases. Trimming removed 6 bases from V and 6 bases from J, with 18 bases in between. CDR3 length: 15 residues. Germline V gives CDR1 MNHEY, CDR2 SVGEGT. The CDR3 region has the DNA TGTGCCAGCAGCCCAGGGGTGGTCAGTGGCAATGAGCAGTTCTTC. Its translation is CASSPGVVSGNEQFF.

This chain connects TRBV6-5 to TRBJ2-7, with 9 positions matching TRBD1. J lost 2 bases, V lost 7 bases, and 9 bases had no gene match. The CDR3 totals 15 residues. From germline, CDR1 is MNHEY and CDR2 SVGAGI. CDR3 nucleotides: TGTGCCAGCACTAGAGCGGGACAGGGTACCTACGAGCAGTACTTC. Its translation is CASTRAGQGTYEQYF.

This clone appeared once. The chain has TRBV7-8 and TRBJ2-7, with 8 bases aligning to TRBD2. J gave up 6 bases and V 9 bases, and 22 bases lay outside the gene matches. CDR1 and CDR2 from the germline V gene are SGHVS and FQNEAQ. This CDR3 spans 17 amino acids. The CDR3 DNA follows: TGTGCCAGAACCTCTCACCGGGAAGGCGGGGGGCGGTTCGAGCAGTACTTC. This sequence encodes CARTSHREGGGRFEQYF. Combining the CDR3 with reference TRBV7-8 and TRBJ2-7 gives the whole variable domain GAGVSQSPRYKVAKRGQDVALRCDPISGHVSLFWYQQALGQGPEFLTYFQNEAQLDKSGLPSDRFFAERPEGSVSTLKIQRTQQEDSAVYLCARTSHREGGGRFEQYFGPGTRLTVT.